The source of this TCR beta chain is a study of blood T cell repertoires in COVID-19. Overall study: Acute and convalescent COVID-19 samples came from the United States, Italy and Spain.

Assay: immunoSEQ multiplex PCR; the TCRdb copy retains only in-frame clones and omits some. This table has about 27,000 clones, approximately 85% appearing once. Germline V CDR1 and CDR2: SGHDT, YYEEEE. Trimming shortened V by 1 base and J by 6 bases, and 8 bases separated the two germline ends. The CDR3 contains 13 residues. V and J are TRBV5-6 and TRBJ1-5; D not certain. Sequenced: peripheral blood. The TCR sequence derives from a woman aged 50 to 65 with active COVID-19. Here the CDR3 reads CASSLSETQPQHF. CDR3 sequence (DNA): TGTGCCAGCAGCTTGTCGGAGACTCAGCCCCAGCATTTT.